The subject of this entry is one T cell receptor beta chain. Its antigen is not identified. This table comes from immunoSEQ multiplex PCR, and its TCRdb copy is limited to in-frame clones, with some not included. The sample contains approximately 90,000 clones, roughly nine tenths of which appear only once. These data come from a study of T cell responses to AZD1222 COVID-19 vaccine. Regarding the study as a whole: Nearly half of unique spike-specific TCRs reportedly avoided B.1.351 and B.1.1.7 mutated regions. A mostly white British donor set with more females was recruited, and clonal diversity was possibly underestimated. All repertoire sampling was performed exclusively after the peak T cell response.

The CDR3 length is 15 residues. Germline assignment: CDR1 SEHNR and CDR2 FQNEAQ (reference sequence). The V and J ends lost 3 bases and 1 base respectively, with 10 bases between them. Sequencing used peripheral blood, obtained on day 0 of AZD1222 vaccination. V usage is TRBV7-9 and J usage is TRBJ2-1; maybe TRBD2 (5 bases). The receptor comes from an adult in good health. CDR3 sequence (DNA): TGTGCCAGCAGCTTCCCCGGGATGTCCTACAATGAGCAGTTCTTC. Its protein is CASSFPGMSYNEQFF.